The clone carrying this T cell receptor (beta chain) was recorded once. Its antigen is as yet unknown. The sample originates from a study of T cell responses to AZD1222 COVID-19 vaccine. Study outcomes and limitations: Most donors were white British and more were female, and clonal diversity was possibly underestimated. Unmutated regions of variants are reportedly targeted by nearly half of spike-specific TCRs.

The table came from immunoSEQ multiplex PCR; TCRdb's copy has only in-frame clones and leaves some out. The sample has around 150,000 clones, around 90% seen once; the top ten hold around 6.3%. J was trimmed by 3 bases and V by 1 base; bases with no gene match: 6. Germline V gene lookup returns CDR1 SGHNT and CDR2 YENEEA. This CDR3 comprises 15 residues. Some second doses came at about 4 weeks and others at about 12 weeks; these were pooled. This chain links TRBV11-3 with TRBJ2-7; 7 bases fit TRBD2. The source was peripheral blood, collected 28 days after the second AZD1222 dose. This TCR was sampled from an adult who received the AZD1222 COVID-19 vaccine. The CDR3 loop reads CASSLVAGGIYEQYF. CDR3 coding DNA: TGTGCCAGCAGCTTAGTTGCCGGGGGGATCTACGAGCAGTACTTC.